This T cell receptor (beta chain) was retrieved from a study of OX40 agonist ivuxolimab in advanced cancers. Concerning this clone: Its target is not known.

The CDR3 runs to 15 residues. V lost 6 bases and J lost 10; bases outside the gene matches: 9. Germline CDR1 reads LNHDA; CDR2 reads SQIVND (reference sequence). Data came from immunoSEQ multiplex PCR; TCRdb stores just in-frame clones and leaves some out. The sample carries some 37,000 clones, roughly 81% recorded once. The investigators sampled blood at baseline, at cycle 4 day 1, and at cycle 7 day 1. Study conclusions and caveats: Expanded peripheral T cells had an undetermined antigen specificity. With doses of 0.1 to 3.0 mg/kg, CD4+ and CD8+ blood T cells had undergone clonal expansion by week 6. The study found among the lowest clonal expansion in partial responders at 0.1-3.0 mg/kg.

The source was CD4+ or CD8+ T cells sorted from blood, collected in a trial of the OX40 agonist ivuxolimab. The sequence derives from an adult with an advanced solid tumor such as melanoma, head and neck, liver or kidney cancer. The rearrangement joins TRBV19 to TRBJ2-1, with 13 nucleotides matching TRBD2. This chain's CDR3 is CASSKGLAGFLEQFF. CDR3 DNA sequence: TGTGCCAGTAGCAAGGGACTAGCGGGATTTTTGGAGCAGTTCTTC.